The 5 T cell receptor beta chains given below trace back to one sample, sequenced in a study of OX40 agonist ivuxolimab in advanced cancers. Assay used: immunoSEQ multiplex PCR; TCRdb lists only in-frame clones, some missing. The table has around 60,000 clones, approximately 89% seen once; the top ten hold roughly an eighth. This specimen consisted of CD4+ or CD8+ T cells sorted from blood, obtained in a trial of the OX40 agonist ivuxolimab. Source of these receptors: an adult with an advanced solid tumor such as melanoma, head and neck, liver or kidney cancer.

The chain joins TRBV11-3 to TRBJ1-4; no firm D call. The CDR3 length is 14 residues. Between the trimmed V and J ends, which lost 1 base and 3 bases, there was a span of 6 bases. CDR1 is SGHNT, CDR2 YENEEA, per germline. The CDR3 region is CASSLVDSNEKLFF. The CDR3 bases are TGTGCCAGCAGCTTAGTAGACTCTAATGAAAAACTGTTTTTT.

The chain employs TRBV7-6 and TRBJ2-7, with D perhaps matching TRBD1 (6 bases). The V gene lost 1 base and the J gene lost 1 base, with 14 bases spanning the gap. The CDR3 has 16 residues. Germline loops: CDR1 SGHVS, CDR2 FNYEAQ. This chain's CDR3 is CASSLEAGDGSYEQYF. DNA of the CDR3: TGTGCCAGCAGCTTAGAGGCAGGGGATGGATCCTACGAGCAGTACTTC. Looking up the rest from reference TRBV7-6 and TRBJ2-7 gives the full variable domain: GAGVSQSPRYKVTKRGQDVALRCDPISGHVSLYWYRQALGQGPEFLTYFNYEAQQDKSGLPNDRFSAERPEGSISTLTIQRTEQRDSAMYRCASSLEAGDGSYEQYFGPGTRLTVT.

The chain joins TRBV25-1 to TRBJ2-7, with TRBD1 matching 12 bases. The V segment lost 3 bases and the J segment 4 bases; nucleotides outside the gene matches: 4. This CDR3 has 15 amino acids. The germline V gene has CDR1 MGHDK and CDR2 SYGVNS. The CDR3 DNA follows: TGTGCCAGCAGTGAGGGACAGGGGGCTGGGTACGAGCAGTACTTC. Its translation is CASSEGQGAGYEQYF.

This rearrangement joins TRBV7-6 to TRBJ2-5, with D hard to call. V was trimmed by 11 bases and J by 5 bases, leaving 18 bases between them. Looked up from germline, CDR1 is SGHVS and CDR2 is FNYEAQ. The CDR3 has 13 amino acids. The CDR3 DNA is TGTGCCGGCTCCAATAGCCGGCGGGAGACCCAGTACTTC. It encodes CAGSNSRRETQYF. The full variable domain, completed using reference TRBV7-6 and TRBJ2-5, is GAGVSQSPRYKVTKRGQDVALRCDPISGHVSLYWYRQALGQGPEFLTYFNYEAQQDKSGLPNDRFSAERPEGSISTLTIQRTEQRDSAMYRCAGSNSRRETQYFGPGTRLLVL.

The rearrangement uses TRBV4-3 and TRBJ2-1; 7 nucleotides agree with TRBD2. Germline CDR1 reads LGHNA; CDR2 reads YSLEER. The CDR3 is made up of 16 amino acids. Trimming cost V 0 bases and J 1 base; bases outside gene matches: 3. CDR3 region: CASSQDRGVSYNEQFF. The CDR3 DNA reads TGCGCCAGCAGCCAAGACCGGGGGGTTTCCTACAATGAGCAGTTCTTC.